These 18 T cell receptor beta chains were sequenced from one sample in a study of regulatory T cells in long-lasting Graves disease. The time point here: newly diagnosed GD, antithyroid drugs for less than 3 months. The TCR library was made from RNA extracted from PBMCs. Investigators prepared the TCR beta libraries by applying iRepertoire HTBI primers and Arm-PCR of CDR3 regions. Each CDR3 protein gets one entry after TCRdb re-called the multiplex PCR reads with MiXCR. The sample records 420,000 or so distinct CDR3 sequences, over 15% being singletons. A further study also used this sample, focusing on T cells in Graves' hyperthyroidism and ophthalmopathy.

The specimen comprised peripheral blood mononuclear cells (PBMCs), sampled at new diagnosis, from a patient treated with antithyroid drugs. Receptor source: a woman between 18 and 30 years old with Graves disease.

This chain joins TRBV7-2 and TRBJ1-2; TRBD1 aligns across 9 bases. The CDR3 runs 15 residues. Per the germline V gene, CDR1 is SGHTA and CDR2 is FQGNSA. Losses at the gene ends were 5 bases for V and 1 base for J; bases not matched to a gene: 5. The CDR3 nucleotides are TGTGCCAGCAGCGTAGGGACAGGGAATAACTATGGCTACACCTTC. It encodes CASSVGTGNNYGYTF.

This clonotype was counted many times. The chain employs TRBV30 and TRBJ2-1; D not certain. Germline CDR1 reads GTSNPN; CDR2 reads SVGIG (reference sequence). The ends were cut back, 2 bases at V and 3 bases at J, with 5 bases in the middle. CDR3 size: 12 residues. This chain's CDR3 is CAWSPNYNEQFF. Written as DNA, the CDR3 is TGTGCCTGGAGTCCGAACTACAATGAGCAGTTCTTC. Full variable domain (rest looked up from reference TRBV30 and TRBJ2-1): SQTIHQWPATLVQPVGSPLSLECTVEGTSNPNLYWYRQAAGRGLQLLFYSVGIGQISSEVPQNLSASRPQDRQFILSSKKLLLSDSGFYLCAWSPNYNEQFFGPGTRLTVL.

This clonotype was recorded at least ten times. The rearrangement uses TRBV13 and TRBJ2-2, with 9 bases fitting TRBD1. J was trimmed by 6 bases and V by 5 bases; bases with no gene match: 7. This CDR3 comprises 15 residues. CDR1 is PRHDT, CDR2 FYEKMQ, per germline (reference sequence). CDR3 loop: CASSEGQGTAGELFF. The CDR3 DNA reads TGTGCCAGCAGCGAAGGACAGGGGACCGCCGGGGAGCTGTTTTTT.

With regard to this clonotype: Being one base from a much bigger clone, this may be a read error. The rearrangement joins TRBV6-1 to TRBJ2-1; TRBD2 matches 14 bases. Per germline, CDR1 MNHNS and CDR2 SASEGT. J was trimmed by 10 bases and V by 5 bases; bases with no gene match: 10. The CDR3 is made up of 16 amino acids. The CDR3 nucleotides are TGTGCCAGCAGTCTGGGACTAGCGGGAGTATCCTACGAGCAGTTCTTC. Translation gives CASSLGLAGVSYEQFF.

V gene TRBV10-3 combines with J gene TRBJ2-5; D gene ambiguous. The CDR3 extends over 11 amino acids. Germline V gives CDR1 ENHRY, CDR2 SYGVKD. The V gene lost 3 bases and the J gene lost 6 bases, with 5 bases spanning the gap. CDR3 sequence reads: CAISDLKTQYF. The CDR3 DNA is TGTGCCATCAGTGATTTAAAGACCCAGTACTTC.

This clonotype was recorded many times. This chain links TRBV7-2 with TRBJ2-3; 8 nucleotides line up with TRBD2. Germline V lookup: CDR1 SGHTA, CDR2 FQGNSA. V trimming: 1 base; J trimming: 0 bases; junction bases outside the gene matches: 6. CDR3 length: 17 amino acids. The CDR3 sequence: CASSLEFGRGSTDTQYF. The CDR3 DNA sequence: TGTGCCAGCAGCTTAGAGTTCGGGAGGGGAAGCACAGATACGCAGTATTTT.

This clonotype was seen many times. V and J are TRBV28 and TRBJ2-7; D is perhaps TRBD1 (5 bases). Germline V lookup: CDR1 MDHEN, CDR2 SYDVKM. The CDR3 is 13 residues long. V gave up 6 bases and J gave up 4 bases, with 13 bases separating them. Here the CDR3 reads CASRHGKGYEQYF. CDR3 bases: TGTGCCAGCAGGCATGGGAAGGGGTACGAGCAGTACTTC.

This clonotype was recorded a few times. This chain uses TRBV15 with TRBJ1-4; 8 bases are a match to TRBD1. V was clipped by 3 bases and J by 8 bases; unmatched bases: 11. The CDR3 is made up of 16 amino acids. Germline V lookup: CDR1 LNHNV, CDR2 YYDKDF (reference sequence). The CDR3 spells CATSSWRTGITEKLFF. CDR3 DNA: TGTGCCACCAGCAGCTGGAGGACAGGGATTACGGAAAAACTGTTTTTT. The complete variable domain, with remaining parts taken from reference TRBV15 and TRBJ1-4, reads DAMVIQNPRYQVTQFGKPVTLSCSQTLNHNVMYWYQQKSSQAPKLLFHYYDKDFNNEADTPDNFQSRRPNTSFCFLDIRSPGLGDTAMYLCATSSWRTGITEKLFFGSGTQLSVL.

This clonotype appeared many times. The V and J genes are TRBV12-3 or TRBV12-4 and TRBJ1-2; weak D call: TRBD1 (5 bases). This CDR3 has 14 residues. Trimming pared 4 bases from V and 7 bases from J, leaving 16 bases between. In DNA form, the CDR3 reads TGTGCCAGCAGTTGGGGGGATACAAGGGCTGGCTACACCTTC. Translated: CASSWGDTRAGYTF.

The chain joins TRBV6-1 to TRBJ2-5; 12 nucleotides align to TRBD2. The CDR3 runs to 19 residues. The ends lost 7 bases at V and 0 bases at J; junction bases unmatched: 15. Germline V gene lookup returns CDR1 MNHNS and CDR2 SASEGT. This chain's CDR3 is CASKPSGRALQTYQETQYF. CDR3 nucleotide sequence: TGTGCCAGCAAACCTAGCGGGAGGGCCTTACAAACGTACCAAGAGACCCAGTACTTC.

This clonotype showed up many times. This chain links TRBV6-1 with TRBJ2-2, with D perhaps TRBD1 or TRBD2 (5 bases each). Germline lookup yields CDR1 MNHNS and CDR2 SASEGT. V was cut by 4 bases and J by 6 bases, with 18 bases left in between. The CDR3 runs to 16 residues. This CDR3 is CASSGFPGPTAGELFF. The CDR3 coding sequence is TGTGCCAGCAGTGGCTTTCCGGGACCCACGGCCGGGGAGCTGTTTTTT.

This sequence joins TRBV12-3 or TRBV12-4 and TRBJ1-5, with TRBD1 as a possible D gene (6 bases). V gave up 6 bases and J gave up 6 bases, with 15 bases separating them. The CDR3 consists of 14 residues. The CDR3 region is CASSKGGGTQPQHF. CDR3 coding DNA: TGTGCCAGCAGCAAAGGGGGGGGGACTCAGCCCCAGCATTTT.

This clonotype occurred many times. V gene TRBV24-1 combines with J gene TRBJ2-2; no clear D gene. Germline CDR1 reads KGHDR; CDR2 reads SFDVKD. Trimming stripped 4 bases from V and 2 bases from J, with 10 bases between. CDR3 length: 15 amino acids. The CDR3 DNA sequence: TGTGCCACCAGTGAATTAGATACTAACACCGGGGAGCTGTTTTTT. Translated, it gives CATSELDTNTGELFF.

This clonotype was detected ten times or more. The chain combines TRBV10-3 with TRBJ2-5; D unclear. CDR3 length: 14 residues. The germline V and J ends were trimmed by 8 bases and 2 bases, with 15 bases remaining between them. Germline V gives CDR1 ENHRY, CDR2 SYGVKD. The CDR3 reads CAIGDTAKQETQYF. CDR3 in DNA: TGTGCCATCGGGGATACAGCAAAACAAGAGACCCAGTACTTC.

This clonotype has ten or more counts. This chain joins TRBV28 and TRBJ2-1, with 10 bases identical to TRBD2. Losses at the gene ends were 6 bases for V and 2 bases for J; bases not matched to a gene: 7. CDR3 length: 16 residues. Germline CDR1 is MDHEN and CDR2 is SYDVKM. This CDR3 is CASRLAGGPPYNEQFF. The CDR3 coding sequence is TGTGCCAGCAGATTAGCGGGAGGCCCTCCCTACAATGAGCAGTTCTTC.

This clonotype was counted only a few times. The chain joins TRBV27 to TRBJ1-2; 8 bases are a match to TRBD1. Unmatched junction bases numbered 13, after V lost 4 bases and J lost 6 bases. This CDR3 contains 16 residues. Germline CDR1 reads MNHEY; CDR2 reads SMNVEV (reference sequence). The CDR3 loop reads CASSYREDRAVNGYTF. Written as DNA, the CDR3 is TGTGCCAGCAGTTATCGCGAGGACAGGGCAGTCAATGGCTACACCTTC.

The gene calls are TRBV6-2 or TRBV6-3 and TRBJ1-4; TRBD1 might be the D (6 bases). Germline CDR1 is MNHEY and CDR2 is SVGEGT. The V and J ends lost 1 base and 5 bases respectively, with 14 bases between them. The CDR3 runs 16 residues. CDR3 loop: CASSYYFRTANEKLFF. The CDR3 DNA reads as TGTGCCAGCAGTTACTATTTCCGGACAGCAAATGAAAAACTGTTTTTT.

The gene calls are TRBV7-9 and TRBJ2-2; TRBD2 matches 9 bases. Germline V gene data show CDR1 as SEHNR and CDR2 as FQNEAQ (reference sequence). Trimming at V came to 3 bases and at J to 3 bases, leaving 5 bases not matched to a gene. The CDR3 consists of 16 residues. As DNA, the CDR3 is TGTGCCAGCAGCTTTAGCGGGAGTTTGTACACCGGGGAGCTGTTTTTT. Translating it yields CASSFSGSLYTGELFF.